The sequence of this T cell receptor beta chain was determined in a study of regulatory T cells in long-lasting Graves disease. Regarding the study as a whole: Persistent disease was characterized by preferential usage of TRBV28, TRBJ1-2 and TRBJ2-5. Persistent-disease Graves' patients showed less TCR diversity than new cases.

Time point: newly diagnosed GD, antithyroid drugs for less than 3 months. Making the TCR library involved RNA that had been extracted from PBMCs. Arm-PCR with iRepertoire HTBI primers amplified the CDR3 regions for these TCR beta libraries. TCRdb analysed the multiplex PCR reads with MiXCR anew, one entry per CDR3 protein. Of hundreds of thousands of distinct CDR3 sequences in the sample, approximately 12% were seen once. With regard to this clonotype: Its specificity is unknown. This may stem from a read error, because a much larger clone lies one nucleotide away.

V shed 1 base and J shed 5 bases, with 15 bases lying between them. The CDR3 totals 16 residues. These data are also associated with another study on T cells in Graves' hyperthyroidism and ophthalmopathy. That source notes: For the diagnoses, clinical symptoms, serum thyroxine and TRAb, thyroid ultrasound and orbital computed tomography were used. During a first-round RT-PCR of the TCR CDR3, the HTBI primer set was used.

The specimen comprised peripheral blood mononuclear cells (PBMCs), sampled at new diagnosis, from a patient treated with antithyroid drugs. The sequence derives from a woman aged 25 to 39 with Graves disease. The chain combines TRBV12-3 or TRBV12-4 with TRBJ1-5; D unresolved. DNA of the CDR3: TGTGCCAGCAGTTTAGTCTGGGGAGAGGCTTATCAGCCCCAGCATTTT. This gives the protein CASSLVWGEAYQPQHF.